Shown below are 2 T cell receptor beta chains from a single sample sequenced in a study of human CD8 memory T cell subsets. UMI-labeled 5' RACE generated the TCR beta libraries. With the 5' RACE reads reprocessed, TCRdb shows one record per CDR3 protein and no DNA. The sample table includes 6,500 to 7,500 distinct CDR3 sequences. Sequencing was carried out using CD8+ T cells from PBMCs. These receptor sequences come from a human donor in good health.

By frequency, this clonotype registers medium-sized. The chain is built from TRBV12-5 and TRBJ2-4; the D call from TCRdb, TRBD1, cannot be confirmed without DNA. Germline CDR1 reads LGHNT; CDR2 reads FRNRAP. The CDR3 extends over 16 amino acids. This chain's CDR3 is CASGCPLALAKNIQYF.

This clonotype ranks as medium-sized (0.01 to 0.1%) in terms of frequency. V is TRBV27 and J is TRBJ1-2. CDR1 and CDR2 from the germline V gene are MNHEY and SMNVEV (reference sequence). The length of the CDR3 is 14 residues. This CDR3 is CASSLSWENYGYTF.